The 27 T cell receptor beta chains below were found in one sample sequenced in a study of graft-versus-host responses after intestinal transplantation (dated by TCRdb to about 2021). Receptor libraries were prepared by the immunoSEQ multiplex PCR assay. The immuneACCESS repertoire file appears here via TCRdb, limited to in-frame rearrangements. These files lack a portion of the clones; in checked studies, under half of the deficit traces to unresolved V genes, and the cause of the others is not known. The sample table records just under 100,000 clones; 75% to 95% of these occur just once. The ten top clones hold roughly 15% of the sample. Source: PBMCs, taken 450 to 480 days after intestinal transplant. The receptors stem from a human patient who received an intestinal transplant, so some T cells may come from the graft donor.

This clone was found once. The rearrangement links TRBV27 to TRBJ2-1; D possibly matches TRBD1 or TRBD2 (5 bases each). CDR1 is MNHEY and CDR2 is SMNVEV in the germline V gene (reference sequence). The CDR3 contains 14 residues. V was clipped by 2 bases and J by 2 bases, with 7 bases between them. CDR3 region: CASSLGGAYNEQFF. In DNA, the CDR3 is TGTGCCAGCAGTTTAGGGGGTGCCTACAATGAGCAGTTCTTC.

The CDR3 loop reads CASSQDAGHEQYF. The CDR3 nucleotides are TGCGCCAGCAGCCAAGATGCTGGCCACGAGCAGTACTTC. The V gene is TRBV4-1, the J gene TRBJ2-7; D call uncertain. V lost 0 bases and J lost 5, with 8 bases in between. The CDR3 loop spans 13 amino acids. The germline V gene has CDR1 MGHRA and CDR2 YSYEKL.

The CDR3 DNA reads TGTGCCAGCTCACAATCTTACGGGACACCCGACTATGGCTACACCTTC. It yields the protein CASSQSYGTPDYGYTF. The chain joins TRBV18 to TRBJ1-2, with D perhaps TRBD1 (6 bases). The V gene's germline CDR1 is KGHSH and CDR2 LQKENI. V lost 4 bases, J lost 3 bases, and 18 bases lay in between. The CDR3 covers 16 residues. Full variable domain (rest looked up from reference TRBV18 and TRBJ1-2): NAGVMQNPRHLVRRRGQEARLRCSPMKGHSHVYWYRQLPEEGLKFMVYLQKENIIDESGMPKERFSAEFPKEGPSILRIQQVVRGDSAAYFCASSQSYGTPDYGYTFGSGTRLTVV.

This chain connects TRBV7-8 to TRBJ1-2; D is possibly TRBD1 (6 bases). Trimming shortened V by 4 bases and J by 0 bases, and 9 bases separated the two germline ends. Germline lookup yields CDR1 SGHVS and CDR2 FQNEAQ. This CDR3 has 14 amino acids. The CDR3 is CASSYRTANYGYTF. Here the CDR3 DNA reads TGTGCCAGCAGCTATAGGACAGCTAACTATGGCTACACCTTC.

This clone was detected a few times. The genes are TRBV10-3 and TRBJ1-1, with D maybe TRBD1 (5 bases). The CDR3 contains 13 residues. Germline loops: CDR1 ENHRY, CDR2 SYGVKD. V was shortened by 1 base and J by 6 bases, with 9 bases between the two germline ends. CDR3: CAISEFDSPEAFF. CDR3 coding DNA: TGTGCCATCAGTGAGTTCGACAGCCCTGAAGCTTTCTTT.

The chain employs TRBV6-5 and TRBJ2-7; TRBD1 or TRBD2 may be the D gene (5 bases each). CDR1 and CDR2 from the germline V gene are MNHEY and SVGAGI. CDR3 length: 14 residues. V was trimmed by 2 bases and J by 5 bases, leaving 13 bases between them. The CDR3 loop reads CASSYLGVAHEQYF. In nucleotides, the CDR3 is TGTGCCAGCAGTTACCTGGGGGTTGCCCACGAGCAGTACTTC.

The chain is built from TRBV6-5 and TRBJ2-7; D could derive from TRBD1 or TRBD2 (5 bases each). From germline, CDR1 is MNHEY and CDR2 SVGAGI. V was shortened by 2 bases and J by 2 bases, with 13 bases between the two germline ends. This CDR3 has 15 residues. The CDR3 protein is CASSYRGQRPYEQYF. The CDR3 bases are TGTGCCAGCAGTTACCGGGGCCAGCGGCCCTACGAGCAGTACTTC.

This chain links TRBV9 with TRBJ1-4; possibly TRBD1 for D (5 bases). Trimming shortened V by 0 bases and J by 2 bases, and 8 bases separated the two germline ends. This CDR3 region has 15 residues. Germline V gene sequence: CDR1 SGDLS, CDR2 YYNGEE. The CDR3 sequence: CASSVAGNTNEKLFF. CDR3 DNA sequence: TGTGCCAGCAGCGTAGCAGGGAACACTAATGAAAAACTGTTTTTT. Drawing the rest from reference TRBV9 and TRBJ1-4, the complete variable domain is DSGVTQTPKHLITATGQRVTLRCSPRSGDLSVYWYQQSLDQGLQFLIQYYNGEERAKGNILERFSAQQFPDLHSELNLSSLELGDSALYFCASSVAGNTNEKLFFGSGTQLSVL.

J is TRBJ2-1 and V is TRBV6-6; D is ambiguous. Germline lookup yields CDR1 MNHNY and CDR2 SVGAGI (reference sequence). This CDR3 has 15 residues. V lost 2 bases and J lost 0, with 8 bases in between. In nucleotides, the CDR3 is TGTGCCAGCAGTTACCTCGCCGGCTCCTACAATGAGCAGTTCTTC. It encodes CASSYLAGSYNEQFF.

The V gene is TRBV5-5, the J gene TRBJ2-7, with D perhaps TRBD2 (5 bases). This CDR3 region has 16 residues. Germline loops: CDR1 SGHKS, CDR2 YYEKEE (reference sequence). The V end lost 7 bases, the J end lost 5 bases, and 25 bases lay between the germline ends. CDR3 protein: CASPLGNKSEAHEQYF. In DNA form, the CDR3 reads TGTGCCAGCCCCTTGGGGAACAAGTCGGAGGCCCACGAGCAGTACTTC.

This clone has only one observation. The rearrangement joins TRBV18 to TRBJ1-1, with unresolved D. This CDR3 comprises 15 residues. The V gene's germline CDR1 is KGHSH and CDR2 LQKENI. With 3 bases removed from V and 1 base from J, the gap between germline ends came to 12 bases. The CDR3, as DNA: TGTGCCAGCTCACCCACCTCGACACGGAACACTGAAGCTTTCTTT. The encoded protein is CASSPTSTRNTEAFF. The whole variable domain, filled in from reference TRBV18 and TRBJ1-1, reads NAGVMQNPRHLVRRRGQEARLRCSPMKGHSHVYWYRQLPEEGLKFMVYLQKENIIDESGMPKERFSAEFPKEGPSILRIQQVVRGDSAAYFCASSPTSTRNTEAFFGQGTRLTVV.

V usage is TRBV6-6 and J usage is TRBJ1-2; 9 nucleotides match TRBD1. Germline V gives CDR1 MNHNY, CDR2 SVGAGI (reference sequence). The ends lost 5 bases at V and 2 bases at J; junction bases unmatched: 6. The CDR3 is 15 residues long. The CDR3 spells CASSPDRGTNYGYTF. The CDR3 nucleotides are TGTGCCAGCAGTCCCGACAGGGGGACAAACTATGGCTACACCTTC.

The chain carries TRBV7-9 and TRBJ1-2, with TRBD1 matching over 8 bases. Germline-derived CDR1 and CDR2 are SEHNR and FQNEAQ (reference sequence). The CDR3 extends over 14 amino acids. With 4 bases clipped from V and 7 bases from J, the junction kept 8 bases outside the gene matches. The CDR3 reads CASSSSGGALGYTF. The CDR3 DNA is TGTGCCAGCAGCTCTTCAGGGGGCGCGCTTGGCTACACCTTC.

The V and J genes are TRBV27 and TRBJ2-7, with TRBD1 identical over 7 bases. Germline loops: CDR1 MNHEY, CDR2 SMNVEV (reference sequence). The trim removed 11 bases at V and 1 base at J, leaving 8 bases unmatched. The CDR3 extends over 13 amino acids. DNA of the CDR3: TGTGCCGCAAGGGGGCAGTATTCCTACGAGCAGTACTTC. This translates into CAARGQYSYEQYF.

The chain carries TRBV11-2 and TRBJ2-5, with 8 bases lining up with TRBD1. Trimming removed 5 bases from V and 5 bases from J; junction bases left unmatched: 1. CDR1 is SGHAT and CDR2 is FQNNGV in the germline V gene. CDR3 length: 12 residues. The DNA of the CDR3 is TGTGCCAGCAGCCGACAGGGGGAGACCCAGTACTTC. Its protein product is CASSRQGETQYF.

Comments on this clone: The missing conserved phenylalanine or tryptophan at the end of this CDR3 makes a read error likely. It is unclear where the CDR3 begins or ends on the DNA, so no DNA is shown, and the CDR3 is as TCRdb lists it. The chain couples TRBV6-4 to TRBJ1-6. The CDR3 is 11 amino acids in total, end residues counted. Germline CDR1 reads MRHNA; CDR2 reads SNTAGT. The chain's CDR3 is CASSDAGSPNV.

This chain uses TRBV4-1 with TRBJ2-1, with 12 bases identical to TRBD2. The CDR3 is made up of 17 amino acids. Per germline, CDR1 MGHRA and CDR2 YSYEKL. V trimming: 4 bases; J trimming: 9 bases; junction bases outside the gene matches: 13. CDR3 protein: CASSPLGGTSGSGEQFF. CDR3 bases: TGCGCCAGCAGCCCATTGGGGGGGACTAGCGGGTCGGGTGAGCAGTTCTTC.

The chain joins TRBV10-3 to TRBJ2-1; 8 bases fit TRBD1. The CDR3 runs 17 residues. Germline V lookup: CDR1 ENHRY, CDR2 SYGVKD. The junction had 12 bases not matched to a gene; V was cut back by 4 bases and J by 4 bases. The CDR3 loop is CAISATRTGTFYNEQFF. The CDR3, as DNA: TGTGCCATCAGTGCTACTAGGACAGGGACCTTTTACAATGAGCAGTTCTTC.

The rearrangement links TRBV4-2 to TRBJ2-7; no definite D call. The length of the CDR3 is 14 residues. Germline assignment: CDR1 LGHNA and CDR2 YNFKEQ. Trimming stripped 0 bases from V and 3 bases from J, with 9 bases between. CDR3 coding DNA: TGTGCCAGCAGCCAAGATTCGGGCAGCTACGAGCAGTACTTC. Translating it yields CASSQDSGSYEQYF.

The CDR3 DNA sequence: TGCGCCAGCAGAAGGGACGGAAATGAAAAACTGTTTTTT. Protein: CASRRDGNEKLFF. The rearrangement links TRBV5-1 to TRBJ1-4, with D perhaps TRBD1 (5 bases). The CDR3 spans 13 residues. Germline V gives CDR1 SGHRS, CDR2 YFSETQ. Trimming cost V 5 bases and J 5 bases, with 10 bases left between them.

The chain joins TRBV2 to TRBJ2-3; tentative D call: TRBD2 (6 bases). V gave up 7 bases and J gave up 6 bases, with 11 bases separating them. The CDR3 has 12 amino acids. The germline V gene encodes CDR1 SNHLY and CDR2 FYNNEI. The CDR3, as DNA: TGTGCCAGCAAGAAGGAGGGGGATACGCAGTATTTT. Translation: CASKKEGDTQYF.

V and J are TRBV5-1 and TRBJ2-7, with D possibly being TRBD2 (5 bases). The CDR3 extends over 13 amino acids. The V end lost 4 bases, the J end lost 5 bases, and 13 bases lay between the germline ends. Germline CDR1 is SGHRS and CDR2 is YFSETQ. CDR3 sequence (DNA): TGCGCCAGCAGCGGCTCTCCGGGGAACGAGCAGTACTTC. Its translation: CASSGSPGNEQYF. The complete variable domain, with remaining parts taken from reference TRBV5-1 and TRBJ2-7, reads KAGVTQTPRYLIKTRGQQVTLSCSPISGHRSVSWYQQTPGQGLQFLFEYFSETQRNKGNFPGRFSGRQFSNSRSEMNVSTLELGDSALYLCASSGSPGNEQYFGPGTRLTVT.

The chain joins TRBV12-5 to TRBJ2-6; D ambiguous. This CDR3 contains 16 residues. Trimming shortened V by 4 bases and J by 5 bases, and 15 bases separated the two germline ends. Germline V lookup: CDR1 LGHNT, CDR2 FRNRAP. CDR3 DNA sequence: TGTGCTAGTGGTTGGCCATTACAAAGTCGGGCCAACGTCCTGACTTTC. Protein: CASGWPLQSRANVLTF.

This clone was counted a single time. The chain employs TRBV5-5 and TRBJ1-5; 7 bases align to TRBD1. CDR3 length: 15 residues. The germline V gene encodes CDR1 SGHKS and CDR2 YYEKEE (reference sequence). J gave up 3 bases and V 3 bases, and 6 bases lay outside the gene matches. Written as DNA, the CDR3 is TGTGCCAGCAGCTCACGGACAGGCCCCAATCAGCCCCAGCATTTT. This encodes CASSSRTGPNQPQHF.

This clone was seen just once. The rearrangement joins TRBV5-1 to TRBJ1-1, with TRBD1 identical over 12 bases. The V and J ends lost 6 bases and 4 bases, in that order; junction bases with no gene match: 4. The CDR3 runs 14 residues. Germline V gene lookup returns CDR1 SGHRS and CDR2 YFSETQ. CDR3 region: CASTVGQGATEAFF. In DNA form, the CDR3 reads TGCGCCAGCACTGTGGGACAGGGGGCCACTGAAGCTTTCTTT.

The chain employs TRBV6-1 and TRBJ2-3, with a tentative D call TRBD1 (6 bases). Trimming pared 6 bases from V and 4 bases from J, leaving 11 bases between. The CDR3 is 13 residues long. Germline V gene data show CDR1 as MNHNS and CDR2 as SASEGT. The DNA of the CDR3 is TGTGCCAGCAGCCAGGGGTGGGCAGATACGCAGTATTTT. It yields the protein CASSQGWADTQYF.

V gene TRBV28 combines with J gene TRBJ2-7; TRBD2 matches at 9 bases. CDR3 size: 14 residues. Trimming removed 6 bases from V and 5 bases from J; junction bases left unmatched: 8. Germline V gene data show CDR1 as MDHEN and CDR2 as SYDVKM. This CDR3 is CASSQIAGVHEQYF. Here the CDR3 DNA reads TGTGCCAGCAGCCAGATAGCGGGGGTTCACGAGCAGTACTTC. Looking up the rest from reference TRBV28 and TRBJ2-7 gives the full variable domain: DVKVTQSSRYLVKRTGEKVFLECVQDMDHENMFWYRQDPGLGLRLIYFSYDVKMKEKGDIPEGYSVSREKKERFSLILESASTNQTSMYLCASSQIAGVHEQYFGPGTRLTVT.